The next 29 T cell receptor beta chains were all read from a single sample in a study of T cells in narcolepsy. Produced via immunoSEQ multiplex PCR; TCRdb's table is partial and in-frame only. The sample carries under 35,000 clones, around four fifths recorded once. Input material: memory (CD45RA-) CD4+ T cells from blood. These receptors all stem from a human donor in good health.

The chain is built from TRBV25-1 and TRBJ2-3; D uncertain. V gave up 2 bases and J gave up 1 base, with 10 bases separating them. From germline, CDR1 is MGHDK and CDR2 SYGVNS. The CDR3 is 15 residues long. The DNA of the CDR3 is TGTGCCAGCAGTGAAGGTAGGCCGCGCACAGATACGCAGTATTTT. This translates into CASSEGRPRTDTQYF.

The genes are TRBV2 and TRBJ2-2; tentative D call: TRBD1 (6 bases). The length of the CDR3 is 15 residues. The germline V and J ends were trimmed by 7 bases and 1 base, with 13 bases remaining between them. Germline V CDR1 and CDR2: SNHLY, FYNNEI. This chain's CDR3 is CASKRTDLNTGELFF. CDR3 nucleotides: TGTGCCAGCAAAAGGACAGACCTGAACACCGGGGAGCTGTTTTTT.

The genes are TRBV27 and TRBJ1-6; 7 nucleotides line up with TRBD1. The CDR3 contains 15 residues. The V gene end was trimmed by 4 bases and the J gene end by 7 bases; junction bases not matched to a gene: 7. CDR1 MNHEY and CDR2 SMNVEV come from the germline V gene (reference sequence). DNA of the CDR3: TGTGCCAGCAGTTCAAGGGGGCTTGGGAATTCACCCCTCCACTTT. It encodes CASSSRGLGNSPLHF.

This chain joins TRBV12-5 and TRBJ1-1; TRBD1 is a possible D gene (6 bases). Trimming pared 5 bases from V and 0 bases from J, leaving 10 bases between. Germline V lookup: CDR1 LGHNT, CDR2 FRNRAP. The CDR3 contains 14 residues. The CDR3 here is CASGPDSLNTEAFF. The CDR3 coding sequence is TGTGCTAGTGGTCCGGACAGCCTGAACACTGAAGCTTTCTTT. Full variable domain (outside the CDR3, taken from reference TRBV12-5 and TRBJ1-1): DARVTQTPRHKVTEMGQEVTMRCQPILGHNTVFWYRQTMMQGLELLAYFRNRAPLDDSGMPKDRFSAEMPDATLATLKIQPSEPRDSAVYFCASGPDSLNTEAFFGQGTRLTVV.

A note on this clone: One end of the junction fails to match germline, which may point to a read error. The J gene is TRBJ2-7, the V gene TRBV5-4; 10 nucleotides match TRBD1. CDR3 size: 15 residues. Germline CDR1 SGHNT, CDR2 YYREEE (reference sequence). The CDR3 protein is CASSRGTGASYGQYF. The CDR3 nucleotides read TGTGCCAGCAGCCGAGGGACAGGGGCTTCCTACGGGCAGTACTTC.

This chain links TRBV7-2 with TRBJ2-2; 10 bases map to TRBD2. The CDR3 runs to 15 residues. V dropped 1 base and J dropped 6; count of bases not matched to a gene: 2. CDR1 SGHTA and CDR2 FQGNSA come from the germline V gene. Written as DNA, the CDR3 is TGTGCCAGCAGCTTAGAGCGGGGGGGCTCCGGGGAGCTGTTTTTT. Protein product: CASSLERGGSGELFF. Together with reference TRBV7-2 and TRBJ2-2, the CDR3 gives the full variable domain: GAGVSQSPSNKVTEKGKDVELRCDPISGHTALYWYRQSLGQGLEFLIYFQGNSAPDKSGLPSDRFSAERTGGSVSTLTIQRTQQEDSAVYLCASSLERGGSGELFFGEGSRLTVL.

This clone came up a few times. The chain carries TRBV4-3 and TRBJ1-2; TRBD1 aligns across 7 bases. V lost 4 bases, J lost 8 bases, and 13 bases stayed unmatched. This CDR3 comprises 15 residues. CDR1 and CDR2 from the germline V gene are LGHNA and YSLEER. CDR3 amino acids: CASSREGAGGDGYTF. The CDR3 DNA reads as TGCGCCAGCAGCCGAGAGGGGGCAGGCGGAGACGGCTACACCTTC.

V is TRBV7-2 and J is TRBJ2-1, with TRBD2 identical over 8 bases. Germline-derived CDR1 and CDR2 are SGHTA and FQGNSA. With 5 bases clipped from V and 2 bases from J, the junction kept 8 bases outside the gene matches. The CDR3 is made up of 16 amino acids. The CDR3 nucleotides are TGTGCCAGCAGCCCCGATAGCGGGGTCACCTACAATGAGCAGTTCTTC. Translating it yields CASSPDSGVTYNEQFF.

The chain employs TRBV19 and TRBJ2-1, with D hard to call. CDR3 length: 11 residues. From germline, CDR1 is LNHDA and CDR2 SQIVND (reference sequence). V lost 6 bases, J lost 5 bases, and 5 bases lay in between. The CDR3 here is CASSKHNEQFF. In DNA form, the CDR3 reads TGTGCCAGTAGCAAACACAATGAGCAGTTCTTC.

V is TRBV30 and J is TRBJ1-4, with D perhaps TRBD1 (6 bases). Germline V gives CDR1 GTSNPN, CDR2 SVGIG (reference sequence). CDR3 length: 16 residues. Trimming removed 6 bases at V and 5 bases at J, with 22 bases between. The CDR3 DNA is TGTGCCTGCATCATTGCCGGGGACATCCCGAATGAAAAACTGTTTTTT. Translation gives CACIIAGDIPNEKLFF.

V is TRBV18 and J is TRBJ2-5; unclear D gene. The V end lost 3 bases, the J end lost 4 bases, and 12 bases lay between the germline ends. CDR1 is KGHSH, CDR2 LQKENI, per germline. CDR3 length: 14 residues. CDR3: CASSPPDLGETQYF. The CDR3 coding sequence is TGTGCCAGCTCACCCCCCGACCTGGGAGAGACCCAGTACTTC. The full variable domain, its missing parts supplied by reference TRBV18 and TRBJ2-5, is NAGVMQNPRHLVRRRGQEARLRCSPMKGHSHVYWYRQLPEEGLKFMVYLQKENIIDESGMPKERFSAEFPKEGPSILRIQQVVRGDSAAYFCASSPPDLGETQYFGPGTRLLVL.

About this clone: Other DNA sequences within the sample encode an identical CDR3. V gene TRBV6-5 combines with J gene TRBJ1-2; unclear D gene. Germline lookup yields CDR1 MNHEY and CDR2 SVGAGI. The CDR3 length is 13 residues. Trimming shortened V by 6 bases and J by 1 base, and 9 bases separated the two germline ends. The CDR3 DNA reads TGTGCCAGCAGCCCCGGAGGTAACTATGGCTACACCTTC. Its translation is CASSPGGNYGYTF.

The rearrangement uses TRBV10-3 and TRBJ1-2, with TRBD1 matching 8 bases. The length of the CDR3 is 14 residues. In germline, CDR1 is ENHRY, CDR2 SYGVKD. V was pared by 6 bases and J by 7 bases, with 10 bases of the junction left unmatched. CDR3 nucleotides: TGTGCCATCAGGATCACAGGGGGAATCGGTGGCTACACCTTC. Encoded protein: CAIRITGGIGGYTF.

This clone has more than one count but fewer than ten. The chain combines TRBV11-2 with TRBJ1-1; D gene unclear. Germline loops: CDR1 SGHAT, CDR2 FQNNGV. The CDR3 has 13 residues. V lost 2 bases and J lost 1, with 5 bases in between. DNA for the CDR3: TGTGCCAGCAGCTTATACCCGAACACTGAAGCTTTCTTT. Translation gives CASSLYPNTEAFF.

The rearrangement uses TRBV7-2 and TRBJ1-1, with a possible D match to TRBD1 (6 bases). The V gene's germline CDR1 is SGHTA and CDR2 FQGNSA. The length of the CDR3 is 15 residues. The V gene lost 6 bases and the J gene lost 1 base, with 15 bases spanning the gap. This CDR3 is CASRRSGTTNTEAFF. CDR3 nucleotides: TGTGCCAGCAGGAGAAGTGGGACAACGAACACTGAAGCTTTCTTT.

The chain's CDR3 is CASSLFGNQPQHF. CDR3 bases: TGTGCCAGCAGCTTATTCGGCAATCAGCCCCAGCATTTT. The genes are TRBV7-2 and TRBJ1-5; D call uncertain. This CDR3 is 13 amino acids long. Trimming took 2 bases from V and 2 from J, leaving 4 bases between them. Germline CDR1 is SGHTA and CDR2 is FQGNSA.

V usage is TRBV9 and J usage is TRBJ2-1, with TRBD2 matching over 11 bases. Germline CDR1 reads SGDLS; CDR2 reads YYNGEE. This CDR3 is 15 amino acids long. J was trimmed by 9 bases and V by 0 bases; bases with no gene match: 5. The CDR3 reads CASSVGSGGAGEQFF. The CDR3, as DNA: TGTGCCAGCAGCGTAGGTAGCGGGGGGGCAGGTGAGCAGTTCTTC.

The gene calls are TRBV7-9 and TRBJ2-5, with no clear D. CDR3 size: 13 residues. The V and J ends lost 7 bases and 1 base respectively, with 10 bases between them. Germline CDR1 reads SEHNR; CDR2 reads FQNEAQ (reference sequence). CDR3 DNA sequence: TGTGCCAGCATGTTGGGGATCCAAGAGACCCAGTACTTC. Its translation is CASMLGIQETQYF.

This rearrangement joins TRBV6-1 to TRBJ1-3; D is unclear. The CDR3 consists of 17 residues. The ends were cut back, 0 bases at V and 0 bases at J, with 12 bases in the middle. Germline-derived CDR1 and CDR2 are MNHNS and SASEGT. The chain's CDR3 is CASSEAPGRLSGNTIYF. The CDR3, as DNA: TGTGCCAGCAGTGAAGCCCCCGGGCGGCTCTCTGGAAACACCATATATTTT.

CDR3 in amino acids: CASSLLPTGGGYTEAFF. DNA for the CDR3: TGCGCCAGCAGCTTACTCCCGACAGGGGGCGGGTACACTGAAGCTTTCTTT. The rearrangement uses TRBV5-1 and TRBJ1-1; the match to TRBD1 covers 10 bases. After removal of 2 bases from V and 3 bases from J, the junction contained 10 bases not matched to a gene. The CDR3 consists of 17 residues. From germline, CDR1 is SGHRS and CDR2 YFSETQ.

The chain carries TRBV11-2 and TRBJ1-2, with D hard to call. V lost 8 bases to trimming and J lost 13 bases, with 23 bases between them. The CDR3 extends over 13 amino acids. Per the germline V gene, CDR1 is SGHAT and CDR2 is FQNNGV. The CDR3 nucleotides are TGTGCCAGCTCTTACAGCGAATTTGTATCGCCCACCTTC. It encodes CASSYSEFVSPTF. Complete variable domain (other parts from reference TRBV11-2 and TRBJ1-2): EAGVAQSPRYKIIEKRQSVAFWCNPISGHATLYWYQQILGQGPKLLIQFQNNGVVDDSQLPKDRFSAERLKGVDSTLKIQPAKLEDSAVYLCASSYSEFVSPTFGSGTRLTVV.

This chain links TRBV28 with TRBJ1-2, with a tentative D call TRBD1 (6 bases). Germline lookup yields CDR1 MDHEN and CDR2 SYDVKM. V was shortened by 5 bases and J by 7 bases, with 14 bases between the two germline ends. CDR3 size: 13 residues. CDR3 in amino acids: CASSTGRLFGYTF. The CDR3 DNA is TGTGCCAGCAGTACAGGGAGGCTCTTTGGCTACACCTTC.

V and J are TRBV5-4 and TRBJ2-3; the match to TRBD2 covers 12 bases. Unmatched junction bases numbered 11, after V lost 1 base and J lost 5 bases. Germline CDR1 reads SGHNT; CDR2 reads YYREEE (reference sequence). This CDR3 comprises 18 residues. In DNA, the CDR3 is TGTGCCAGCAGCTTGACCTGGACTAGCGGGGCGGTTGGAGATACGCAGTATTTT. This gives the protein CASSLTWTSGAVGDTQYF.

The V call is TRBV29-1, the J call TRBJ1-1; D is uncertain. The ends were cut back, 4 bases at V and 6 bases at J, with 6 bases in the middle. The CDR3 has 10 amino acids. CDR1 SQVTM and CDR2 ANQGSEA come from the germline V gene. The CDR3 DNA is TGCAGCGTTGGGCTATCTGAAGCTTTCTTT. It is translated as CSVGLSEAFF.

The chain is built from TRBV5-1 and TRBJ1-1; tentative D call: TRBD1 (5 bases). Trimming cost V 0 bases and J 1 base, with 7 bases left between them. The CDR3 length is 14 residues. Germline CDR1 and CDR2: SGHRS and YFSETQ. CDR3 amino acids: CASSLGDGNTEAFF. In nucleotides, the CDR3 is TGCGCCAGCAGCTTGGGGGACGGGAACACTGAAGCTTTCTTT.

This clone has just one count. The chain joins TRBV12-5 to TRBJ1-5, with 7 nucleotides matching TRBD1. With V trimmed by 0 bases and J by 1 base, 3 bases remained unmatched. Germline CDR1 and CDR2: LGHNT and FRNRAP. This CDR3 comprises 16 residues. The CDR3: CASGLVVGQSNQPQHF. CDR3 bases: TGTGCTAGTGGTTTGGTGGTGGGACAGAGCAATCAGCCCCAGCATTTT.

The rearrangement uses TRBV5-1 and TRBJ1-6; no firm D call. Germline lookup yields CDR1 SGHRS and CDR2 YFSETQ. The CDR3 spans 14 residues. V was clipped by 0 bases and J by 4 bases, with 5 bases between them. The CDR3 loop reads CASSLDGYNSPLHF. CDR3 nucleotides: TGCGCCAGCAGCTTGGATGGTTATAATTCACCCCTCCACTTT.

CDR3 residues: CASSQDISNYGYTF. The CDR3 coding sequence is TGCGCCAGCAGCCAAGATATCAGTAACTATGGCTACACCTTC. This sequence joins TRBV4-3 and TRBJ1-2, with no clear D. This CDR3 region has 14 residues. V dropped 0 bases and J dropped 1 base, with 6 bases sitting between them. Germline V gives CDR1 LGHNA, CDR2 YSLEER.

This chain uses TRBV5-1 with TRBJ2-7, with TRBD2 matching 9 bases. The CDR3 loop spans 15 amino acids. The ends lost 4 bases at V and 6 bases at J; junction bases unmatched: 11. In germline, CDR1 is SGHRS, CDR2 YFSETQ. DNA of the CDR3: TGCGCCAGCAGCCGGGATAGCGGGGGTAACGGCGAGCAGTACTTC. Its translation is CASSRDSGGNGEQYF.